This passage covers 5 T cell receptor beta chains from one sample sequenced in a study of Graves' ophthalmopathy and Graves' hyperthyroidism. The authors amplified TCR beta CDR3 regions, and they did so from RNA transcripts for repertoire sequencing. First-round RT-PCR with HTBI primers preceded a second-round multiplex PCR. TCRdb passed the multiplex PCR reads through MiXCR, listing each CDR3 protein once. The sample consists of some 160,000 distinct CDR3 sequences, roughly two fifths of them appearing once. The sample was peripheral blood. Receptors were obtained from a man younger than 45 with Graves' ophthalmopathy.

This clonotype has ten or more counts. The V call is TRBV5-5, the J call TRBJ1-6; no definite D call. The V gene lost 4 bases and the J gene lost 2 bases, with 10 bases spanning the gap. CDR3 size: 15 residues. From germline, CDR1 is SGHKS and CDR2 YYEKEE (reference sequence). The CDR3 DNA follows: TGTGCCAGCAGCCAGACCGGGCCCTATAATTCACCCCTCCACTTT. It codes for CASSQTGPYNSPLHF.

The CDR3 loop is CSASKAGVETQYF. In nucleotides, the CDR3 is TGCAGTGCTAGCAAGGCGGGAGTAGAGACCCAGTACTTC. The chain combines TRBV20-1 with TRBJ2-5; TRBD2 aligns across 7 bases. From germline, CDR1 is DFQATT and CDR2 SNEGSKA (reference sequence). V lost 3 bases, J lost 4 bases, and 5 bases stayed unmatched. This CDR3 has 13 amino acids.

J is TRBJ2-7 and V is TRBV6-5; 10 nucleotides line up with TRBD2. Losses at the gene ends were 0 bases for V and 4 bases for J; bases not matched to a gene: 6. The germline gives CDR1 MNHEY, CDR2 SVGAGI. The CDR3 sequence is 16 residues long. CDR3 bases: TGTGCCAGCAGTTACTCCTCCGGGACTAGCGCATACGAGCAGTACTTC. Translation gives CASSYSSGTSAYEQYF.

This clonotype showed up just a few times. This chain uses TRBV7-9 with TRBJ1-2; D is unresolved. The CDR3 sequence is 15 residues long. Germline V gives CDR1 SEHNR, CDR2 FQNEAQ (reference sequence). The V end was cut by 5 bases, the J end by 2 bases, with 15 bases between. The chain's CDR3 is CASSPVVAVNYGYTF. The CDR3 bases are TGTGCCAGCAGCCCAGTAGTGGCGGTCAACTATGGCTACACCTTC.

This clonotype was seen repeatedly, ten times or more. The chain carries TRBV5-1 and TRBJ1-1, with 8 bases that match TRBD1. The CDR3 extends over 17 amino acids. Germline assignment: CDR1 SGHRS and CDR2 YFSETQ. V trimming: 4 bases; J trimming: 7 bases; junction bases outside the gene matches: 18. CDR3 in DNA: TGCGCCAGCAGCAACTCCGGGACAGGCGATTCGCGGGATGAAGCTTTCTTT. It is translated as CASSNSGTGDSRDEAFF.